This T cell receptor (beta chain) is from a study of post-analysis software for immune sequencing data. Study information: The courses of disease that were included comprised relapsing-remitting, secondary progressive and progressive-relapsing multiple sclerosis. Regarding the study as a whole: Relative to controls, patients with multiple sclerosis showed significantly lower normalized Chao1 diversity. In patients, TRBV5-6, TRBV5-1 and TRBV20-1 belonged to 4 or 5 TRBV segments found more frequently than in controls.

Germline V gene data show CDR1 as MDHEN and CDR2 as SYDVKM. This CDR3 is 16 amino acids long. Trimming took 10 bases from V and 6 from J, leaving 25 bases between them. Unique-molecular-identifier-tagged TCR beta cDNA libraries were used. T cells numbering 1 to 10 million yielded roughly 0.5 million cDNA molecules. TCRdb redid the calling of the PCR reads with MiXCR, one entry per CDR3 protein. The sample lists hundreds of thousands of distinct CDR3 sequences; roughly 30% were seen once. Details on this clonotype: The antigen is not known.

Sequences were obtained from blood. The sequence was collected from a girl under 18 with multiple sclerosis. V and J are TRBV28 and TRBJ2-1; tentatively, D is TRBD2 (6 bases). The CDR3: CATRGGGSYLPNEQFF. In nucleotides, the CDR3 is TGTGCCACAAGGGGTGGGGGGAGTTATTTGCCCAATGAGCAGTTCTTC.